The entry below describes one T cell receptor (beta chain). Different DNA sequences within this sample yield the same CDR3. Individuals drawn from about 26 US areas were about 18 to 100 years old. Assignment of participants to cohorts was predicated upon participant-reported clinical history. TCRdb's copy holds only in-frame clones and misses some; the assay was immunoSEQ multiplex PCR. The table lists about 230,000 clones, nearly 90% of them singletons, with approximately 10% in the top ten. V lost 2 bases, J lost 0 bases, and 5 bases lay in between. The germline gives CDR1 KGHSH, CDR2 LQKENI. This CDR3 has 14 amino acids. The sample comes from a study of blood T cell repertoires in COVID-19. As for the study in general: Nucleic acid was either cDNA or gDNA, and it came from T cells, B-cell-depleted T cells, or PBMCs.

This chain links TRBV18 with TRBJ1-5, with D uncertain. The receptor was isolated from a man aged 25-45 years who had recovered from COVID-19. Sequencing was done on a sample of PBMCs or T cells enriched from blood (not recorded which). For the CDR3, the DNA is TGTGCCAGCTCACCAGCGTATAGCAATCAGCCCCAGCATTTT. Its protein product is CASSPAYSNQPQHF.